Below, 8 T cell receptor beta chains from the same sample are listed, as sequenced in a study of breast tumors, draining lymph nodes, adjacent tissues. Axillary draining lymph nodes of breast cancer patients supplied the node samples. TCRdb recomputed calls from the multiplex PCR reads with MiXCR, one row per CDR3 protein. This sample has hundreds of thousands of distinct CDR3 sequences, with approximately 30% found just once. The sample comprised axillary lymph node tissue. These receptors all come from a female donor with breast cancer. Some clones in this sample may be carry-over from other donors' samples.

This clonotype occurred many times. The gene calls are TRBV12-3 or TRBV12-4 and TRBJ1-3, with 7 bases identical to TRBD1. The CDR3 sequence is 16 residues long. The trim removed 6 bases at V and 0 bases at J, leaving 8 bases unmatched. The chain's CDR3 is CASSDRGGLSGNTIYF. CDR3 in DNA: TGTGCCAGCAGCGACAGAGGGGGCCTCTCTGGAAACACCATATATTTT.

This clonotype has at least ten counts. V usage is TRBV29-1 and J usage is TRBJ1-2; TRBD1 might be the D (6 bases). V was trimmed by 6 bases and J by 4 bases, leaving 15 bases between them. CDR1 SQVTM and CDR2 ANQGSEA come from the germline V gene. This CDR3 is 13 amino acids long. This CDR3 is CSVANTGFYGYTF. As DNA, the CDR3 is TGCAGCGTCGCCAATACAGGGTTCTATGGCTACACCTTC.

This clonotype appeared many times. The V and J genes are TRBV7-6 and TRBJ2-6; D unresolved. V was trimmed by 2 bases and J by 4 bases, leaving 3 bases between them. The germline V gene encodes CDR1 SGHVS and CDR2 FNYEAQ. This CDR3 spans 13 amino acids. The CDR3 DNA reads TGTGCCAGCAGCTTAACCGGGGCCAACGTCCTGACTTTC. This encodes CASSLTGANVLTF.

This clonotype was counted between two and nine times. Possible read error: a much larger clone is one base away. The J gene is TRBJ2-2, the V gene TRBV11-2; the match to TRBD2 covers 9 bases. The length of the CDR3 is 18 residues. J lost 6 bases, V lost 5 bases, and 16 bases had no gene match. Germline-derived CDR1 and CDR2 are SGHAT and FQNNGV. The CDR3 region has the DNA TGTGCCAGCAGCCGTCGACTAGCGGCAGCCTTTAGGTCCGGGGAGCTGTTTTTT. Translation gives CASSRRLAAAFRSGELFF. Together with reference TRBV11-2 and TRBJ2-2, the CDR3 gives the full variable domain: EAGVAQSPRYKIIEKRQSVAFWCNPISGHATLYWYQQILGQGPKLLIQFQNNGVVDDSQLPKDRFSAERLKGVDSTLKIQPAKLEDSAVYLCASSRRLAAAFRSGELFFGEGSRLTVL.

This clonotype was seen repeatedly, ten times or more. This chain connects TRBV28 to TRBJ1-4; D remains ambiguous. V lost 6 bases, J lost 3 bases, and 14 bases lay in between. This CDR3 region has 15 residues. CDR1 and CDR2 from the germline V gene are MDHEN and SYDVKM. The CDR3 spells CASRESWTPNEKLFF. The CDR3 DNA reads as TGTGCCAGCAGAGAGAGTTGGACCCCTAATGAAAAACTGTTTTTT.

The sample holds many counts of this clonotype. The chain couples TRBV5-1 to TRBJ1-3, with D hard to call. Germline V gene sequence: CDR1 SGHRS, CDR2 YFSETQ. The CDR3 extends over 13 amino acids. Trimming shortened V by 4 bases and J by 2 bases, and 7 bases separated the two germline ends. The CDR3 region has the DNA TGCGCCAGCAGCCTGTCGCCTGGAAACACCATATATTTT. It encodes CASSLSPGNTIYF.

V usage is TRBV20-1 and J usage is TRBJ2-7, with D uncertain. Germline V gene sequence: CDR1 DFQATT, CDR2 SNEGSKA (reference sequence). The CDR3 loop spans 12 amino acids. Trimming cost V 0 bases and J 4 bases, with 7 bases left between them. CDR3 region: CSAREQGYEQYF. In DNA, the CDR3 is TGCAGTGCTAGAGAGCAAGGGTACGAGCAGTACTTC.

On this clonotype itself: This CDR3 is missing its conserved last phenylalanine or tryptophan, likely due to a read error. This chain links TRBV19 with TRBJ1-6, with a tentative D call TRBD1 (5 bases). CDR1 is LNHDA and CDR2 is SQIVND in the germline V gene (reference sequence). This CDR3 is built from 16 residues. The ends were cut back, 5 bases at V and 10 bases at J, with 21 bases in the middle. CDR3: CASSPRGLAGGSPLHS. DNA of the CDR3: TGTGCCAGTAGTCCTCGGGGACTAGCGGGAGGATCACCCCTCCACTCT.